A selection of T cell receptor beta chains follows, all from one sample in a study of T-cell memory formation after mild COVID-19. Via MiXCR, TCRdb re-called the 5' RACE reads, giving one row per CDR3 protein. Of roughly 180,000 distinct CDR3 sequences listed, under 20% are singletons. Sequenced sample: PBMCs or a T cell subset sorted from them (not recorded which). The origin of the receptors is a man aged 18 to 30 who had mild COVID-19 (a few samples of this study predate the infection). Cell type and time point are not known. CDR3s include the opening cysteine and the closing phenylalanine or tryptophan. The D gene is left open where the match is weak. The size field is filled for only some rows; it gives once, few, many or a size class.

TRBV9,.,.,TRBJ2-3,TGTGCCAGCAGCGGGCCAACCGCTAGCACAGATACGCAGTATTTT,CASSGPTASTDTQYF
TRBV6-5,few,TRBD1,TRBJ1-5,TGTGCCAGCAGTTACTCGTATGGGACAGTTAGCAATCAGCCCCAGCATTTT,CASSYSYGTVSNQPQHF
TRBV6-6,.,.,TRBJ1-2,TGTGCCAGCAGTACCGGGGCAGACTATGGCTACACCTTC,CASSTGADYGYTF
TRBV6-2/TRBV6-3,.,TRBD1,TRBJ1-5,TGTGCCAGCAGTTACCGACAGGGGGGTATGGACAATCAGCCCCAGCATTTT,CASSYRQGGMDNQPQHF
TRBV12-3/TRBV12-4,few,.,TRBJ1-5,TGTGCCAGCAGGGACAGCGATAGCAATCAGCCCCAGCATTTT,CASRDSDSNQPQHF
TRBV6-1,few,TRBD1,TRBJ1-5,TGTGCCAGCAGTGAATACAGGGGTGGTCAGCCCCAGCATTTT,CASSEYRGGQPQHF
TRBV29-1,few,TRBD2,TRBJ2-3,TGCAGCGTGGCGACTAGCGGTACTAGCACAGATACGCAGTATTTT,CSVATSGTSTDTQYF
TRBV7-8,.,TRBD1,TRBJ1-5,TGTGCCAGCAGCTTTGGGAATACAGGGGATCAGCCCCAGCATTTT,CASSFGNTGDQPQHF
TRBV18,.,TRBD2,TRBJ2-1,TGTGCCAGCTCACCAGCTAGCGGGGGCGGTAATGAGCAGTTCTTC,CASSPASGGGNEQFF
TRBV5-1,few,TRBD1,TRBJ1-4,TGCGCCAGCAGCTTGGACAGGGGGAGCGAAAAACTGTTTTTT,CASSLDRGSEKLFF
TRBV12-3/TRBV12-4,.,.,TRBJ2-4,TGTGCCTCCTCGGAGGGGCCCGCCAAAAACATTCAGTACTTC,CASSEGPAKNIQYF
TRBV7-9,few,TRBD2,TRBJ2-3,TGTGCCAGCAGCTTAGCGGTTAGCGGGGGGGCAAATACGCAGTATTTT,CASSLAVSGGANTQYF
TRBV7-3,few,.,TRBJ2-7,TGTGCCAGCAACTACTTGGGCGGGACGGGGAGCTCCTACGAGCAGTACTTC,CASNYLGGTGSSYEQYF
TRBV20-1,.,TRBD2,TRBJ2-1,TGCAGTGCTAGCAGCGGGGCGCCCTACAATGAGCAGTTCTTC,CSASSGAPYNEQFF
TRBV5-1,.,.,TRBJ1-1,TGCGCCAGCCAAAGGGAGGGAGGCACTGAAGCTTTCTTT,CASQREGGTEAFF
TRBV20-1,.,.,TRBJ1-1,TGCAGTGACTTGGACAGATTGAACACTGAAGCTTTCTTT,CSDLDRLNTEAFF
TRBV2,few,.,TRBJ2-1,TGTGCCAGCAGGACCCCGGACAGTAGACTGTTCTTC,CASRTPDSRLFF
TRBV5-1,many,.,TRBJ2-5,TGCGCCAGCAGCGCAATGCTAGGTGGAGGTGAGGAGACCCAGTACTTC,CASSAMLGGGEETQYF
TRBV6-1,.,.,TRBJ1-6,TGTGCCAGCTACGAGGATTCACCCCTCCACTTT,CASYEDSPLHF
TRBV7-6,few,.,TRBJ2-1,TGTGCCAGCAGCTTATCAAGTGGGGTCATACAGCAGTTCTTC,CASSLSSGVIQQFF
TRBV5-1,many,.,TRBJ2-5,TGCGCCAGCAGTCCCGGGGCGACGGAGACCCAGTACTTC,CASSPGATETQYF
TRBV5-5,few,TRBD1,TRBJ1-2,TGTGCCAGCAGCTTGGGGGACAGGCCGTACTATGGCTACACCTTC,CASSLGDRPYYGYTF
TRBV12-3/TRBV12-4,.,.,TRBJ1-4,TGTGCCAGCAGTTTTGGGGTTGGCGAAAAACTGTTTTTT,CASSFGVGEKLFF
TRBV20-1,.,.,TRBJ1-1,TGCAGTGCTAGGCCCCGGTGGCAGGTTTTCACTGAAGCTTTCTTT,CSARPRWQVFTEAFF
TRBV5-1,many,TRBD1,TRBJ2-3,TGCGCCAGCAGCTCGACAGGGGTAGATACGCAGTATTTT,CASSSTGVDTQYF
TRBV4-1,.,.,TRBJ2-5,TGCGCCAGCAGCCAAGATGAAATTAGGACCCAGTACTTC,CASSQDEIRTQYF
TRBV20-1,few,.,TRBJ2-2,TGCAGTGCTAGTGGTGGGGGACGTGCGAACACCGGGGAGCTGTTTTTT,CSASGGGRANTGELFF
TRBV29-1,few,.,TRBJ1-5,TGCAGCGTGCGTACGTCTCACAATCAGCCCCAGCATTTT,CSVRTSHNQPQHF
TRBV10-3,few,.,TRBJ1-5,TGTGCCATCAGTGATTATAGCAATCAGCCCCAGCATTTT,CAISDYSNQPQHF
TRBV20-1,few,TRBD2,TRBJ2-5,TGCAGTGCCCTAGCGGGGATGAGGGAGACCCAGTACTTC,CSALAGMRETQYF
TRBV5-1,.,.,TRBJ2-5,TGCGCCAGCAGCGGCGGGGAGAGGGGCGAGACCCAGTACTTC,CASSGGERGETQYF
TRBV15,medium-sized,.,TRBJ2-5,TGTGCCACCAGCAGGGACATAGAGACCCAGTACTTC,CATSRDIETQYF
TRBV7-2,many,.,TRBJ2-5,TGTGCCAGCAGCCCAGTGAGGTCGGGGACCCAGTACTTC,CASSPVRSGTQYF
TRBV7-2,few,.,TRBJ2-5,TGTGCCAGCAGCTGGGGACCGAGCCGTGTGGAGACCCAGTACTTC,CASSWGPSRVETQYF
TRBV2,.,.,TRBJ2-5,TGTGCCAGCAGTGATGGGGTCAGGGAGACCCAGTACTTC,CASSDGVRETQYF
TRBV7-2,.,.,TRBJ2-4,TGTGCCAGCAGCACCCGGACGATTGGGGTTCAGTACTTC,CASSTRTIGVQYF
TRBV18,.,.,TRBJ2-5,TGTGCCAGCTCACGGACGACAGGCGAAGAGACCCAGTACTTC,CASSRTTGEETQYF
TRBV5-1,few,.,TRBJ2-5,TGCGCCAGCAGCTTGAACCGGGGGGCATCTGGAGAGACCCAGTACTTC,CASSLNRGASGETQYF
TRBV19,.,.,TRBJ2-5,TGTGCCAGCGGTCTAGCGTCCACCCGGGAGACCCAGTACTTC,CASGLASTRETQYF
TRBV7-8,.,TRBD1,TRBJ1-5,TGTGCCAGCAGCCGCACAGGGGATCAGCCCCAGCATTTT,CASSRTGDQPQHF
TRBV3-1,.,.,TRBJ2-5,TGTGCCAGCAGCCAAACTTGGCGGGAGACCCAGTACTTC,CASSQTWRETQYF
TRBV5-1,.,TRBD1,TRBJ2-7,TGCGCCAGCAGCGGGGGCCGGATCGGACAGGGCGAGCAGTACTTC,CASSGGRIGQGEQYF
TRBV5-1,many,TRBD2,TRBJ2-3,TGCGCCAGCAGCTTCGGGACTAACACAGATACGCAGTATTTT,CASSFGTNTDTQYF
TRBV5-1,.,.,TRBJ2-5,TGCGCCAGCAGCTTGGTGACACCTCAGGGGACCCAGTACTTC,CASSLVTPQGTQYF
TRBV6-5,few,.,TRBJ2-2,TGTGCCAGCAGCCGAGGTTCAGGGGGGGCGAACACCGGGGAGCTGTTTTTT,CASSRGSGGANTGELFF
TRBV3-2,few,.,TRBJ1-3,TGTGCCAGCAGCCCAACCACGGACTCTTTCGGAGGCACCATATATTTT,CASSPTTDSFGGTIYF
TRBV5-5,few,TRBD1,TRBJ1-2,TGTGCCAGCAGACGGACAGGCGGCCCCTATGGCTACACCTTC,CASRRTGGPYGYTF
TRBV7-2,.,TRBD2,TRBJ2-5,TGTGCCAGCAGCGCTGGACTAGCGGGGGGGCGAGAGACCCAGTACTTC,CASSAGLAGGRETQYF
TRBV20-1,.,.,TRBJ1-2,TGCAGTGCTATTGGGGGGCAAGTTGGCTACACCTTC,CSAIGGQVGYTF
TRBV6-5,.,TRBD2,TRBJ2-1,TGTGCCAGCAGTTCCGGGGGACTAGCGGTTTCCTACAATGAGCAGTTCTTC,CASSSGGLAVSYNEQFF
TRBV5-1,.,.,TRBJ1-1,TGCGCCAGCAGCTTGACGAGGATGAACACTGAAGCTTTCTTT,CASSLTRMNTEAFF
TRBV7-2,few,.,TRBJ2-3,TGTGCCAGCAGCTTAGTGGGCGTAGATACGCAGTATTTT,CASSLVGVDTQYF
TRBV7-9,.,.,TRBJ1-2,TGTGCCAGCAGCTTATACAGTGGCTGCACCTTC,CASSLYSGCTF
TRBV11-2,.,.,TRBJ1-1,TGTGCCAGCAGCTTAATTTCAGGAAGGCTTGAAGCTTTCTTT,CASSLISGRLEAFF
TRBV20-1,few,.,TRBJ2-3,TGCAGTGCTAGAGATCTGGGGGCCCTAGATACGCAGTATTTT,CSARDLGALDTQYF